These 20 T cell receptor beta chains came from one sample sequenced in a study of CD8 T cells in Susac syndrome. The authors reverse transcribed about 0.5 to 1 ug RNA with random hexamers. TCRdb recomputed calls from the immunoSEQ multiplex PCR reads with MiXCR, one row per CDR3 protein. The sample has some 150,000 distinct CDR3 sequences; approximately 96% are singletons. Input material: CD4+ T cells from PBMCs. These receptors were obtained from a human donor with Susac syndrome.

The chain is built from TRBV27 and TRBJ1-1; D uncertain. In germline, CDR1 is MNHEY, CDR2 SMNVEV (reference sequence). This CDR3 region has 15 residues. Trimming removed 5 bases from V and 0 bases from J, with 13 bases in between. CDR3 sequence: CASSPHDTLNTEAFF. The CDR3 region has the DNA TGTGCCAGCAGTCCCCATGATACCCTGAACACTGAAGCTTTCTTT.

The CDR3 nucleotides are TGTGCCAGCAGATTCGGGACAGGGACGCAGTATTTT. It yields the protein CASRFGTGTQYF. The V call is TRBV12-3 or TRBV12-4, the J call TRBJ2-3; 9 bases agree with TRBD1. This CDR3 region has 12 residues. After removal of 6 bases from V and 9 bases from J, the junction contained 4 bases not matched to a gene.

This chain uses TRBV7-3 with TRBJ2-5; D possibly uses TRBD1 or TRBD2 (6 bases each). The CDR3 contains 15 residues. Trimming shortened V by 5 bases and J by 2 bases, and 15 bases separated the two germline ends. Germline CDR1 reads SGHTA; CDR2 reads FQGTGA. Here the CDR3 DNA reads TGTGCCAGCAGCAGGGGGGCGGGGTGGCAAGAGACCCAGTACTTC. Its translation: CASSRGAGWQETQYF.

This rearrangement joins TRBV2 to TRBJ1-6; a possible D gene is TRBD1 (5 bases). From germline, CDR1 is SNHLY and CDR2 FYNNEI. V was pared by 6 bases and J by 6 bases, with 6 bases between. The CDR3 extends over 12 amino acids. The CDR3 DNA follows: TGTGCCAGCAGGGGACTTAATTCACCCCTCCACTTT. Amino acid sequence: CASRGLNSPLHF.

This clonotype was recorded once. This sequence joins TRBV18 and TRBJ2-6; D is uncertain. Germline V CDR1 and CDR2: KGHSH, LQKENI. CDR3 length: 15 residues. V was shortened by 4 bases and J by 5 bases, with 12 bases between the two germline ends. The CDR3: CASSLEVVWANVLTF. The CDR3 DNA is TGTGCCAGCTCACTTGAGGTCGTTTGGGCCAACGTCCTGACTTTC.

The rearrangement links TRBV10-3 to TRBJ2-3, with unresolved D. V was cut by 2 bases and J by 5 bases, with 5 bases left in between. The CDR3 has 12 residues. Looked up from germline, CDR1 is ENHRY and CDR2 is SYGVKD. The CDR3 sequence is CAISEPGDTQYF. CDR3 nucleotides: TGTGCCATCAGTGAGCCGGGAGATACGCAGTATTTT.

The chain links TRBV20-1 to TRBJ2-3, with D tentatively TRBD2 (6 bases). Looked up from germline, CDR1 is DFQATT and CDR2 is SNEGSKA (reference sequence). This CDR3 spans 13 amino acids. V dropped 6 bases and J dropped 1 base, with 11 bases sitting between them. The CDR3 region is CSAVAARTDTQYF. The CDR3 DNA reads TGCAGTGCCGTAGCGGCGCGCACAGATACGCAGTATTTT.

This chain links TRBV3-1 with TRBJ2-1; TRBD1 is a possible D gene (7 bases). The CDR3 is 14 residues long. Trimming shortened V by 4 bases and J by 7 bases, and 14 bases separated the two germline ends. CDR1 is LGHDT, CDR2 YNNKEL, per germline (reference sequence). CDR3 loop: CASSRFSGGNEQFF. CDR3 DNA sequence: TGTGCCAGCAGCCGGTTCTCAGGGGGGAATGAGCAGTTCTTC.

This rearrangement joins TRBV2 to TRBJ2-7; possible D gene TRBD2, 6 bases. The CDR3 contains 12 residues. Germline-derived CDR1 and CDR2 are SNHLY and FYNNEI. Between the trimmed V and J ends, which lost 4 bases and 3 bases, there was a span of 7 bases. The CDR3 loop is CASSAEGYEQYF. DNA for the CDR3: TGTGCCAGCAGTGCGGAGGGCTACGAGCAGTACTTC.

CDR3 sequence: CASSKGPLGDEQFF. For the CDR3, the DNA is TGCGCCAGCAGCAAGGGCCCCCTAGGGGATGAGCAGTTCTTC. The V and J genes are TRBV5-1 and TRBJ2-1, with a weak D call TRBD1 (5 bases). The CDR3 contains 14 residues. Trimming removed 4 bases from V and 8 bases from J, with 16 bases in between. The germline V gene has CDR1 SGHRS and CDR2 YFSETQ.

The gene calls are TRBV29-1 and TRBJ1-5, with D possibly TRBD1 on 5 matching bases. This CDR3 comprises 13 residues. Trimming cost V 8 bases and J 2 bases, with 13 bases left between them. Germline assignment: CDR1 SQVTM and CDR2 ANQGSEA. CDR3 sequence (DNA): TGCAGCATCAGGGAGTCTGGCAATCAGCCCCAGCATTTT. This sequence encodes CSIRESGNQPQHF.

This clonotype is a singleton in its sample. V is TRBV2 and J is TRBJ2-1; perhaps TRBD1 as D (6 bases). CDR1 SNHLY and CDR2 FYNNEI come from the germline V gene. The CDR3 has 14 residues. Deletions cut 3 bases from V and 5 bases from J, with 11 bases between. The CDR3 is CASSDGGPDNEQFF. CDR3 DNA: TGTGCCAGCAGTGATGGGGGCCCGGACAATGAGCAGTTCTTC.

V gene TRBV12-5 combines with J gene TRBJ1-5; 10 nucleotides match TRBD1. J was trimmed by 3 bases and V by 4 bases; bases with no gene match: 3. Germline V gene data show CDR1 as LGHNT and CDR2 as FRNRAP. The CDR3 is 15 residues long. The DNA of the CDR3 is TGTGCTAGTGGTTCGGGACAGGGGAACAATCAGCCCCAGCATTTT. Its translation is CASGSGQGNNQPQHF.

This clonotype is a singleton in its sample. J is TRBJ2-6 and V is TRBV6-1, with D hard to call. Germline loops: CDR1 MNHNS, CDR2 SASEGT. The CDR3 is 16 amino acids. The germline V and J ends were trimmed by 5 bases and 0 bases, with 11 bases remaining between them. CDR3 sequence reads: CASSPGRHSGANVLTF. The CDR3 DNA reads TGTGCCAGCAGTCCCGGGCGGCACTCTGGGGCCAACGTCCTGACTTTC.

J is TRBJ2-3 and V is TRBV4-2, with no clear D. Germline CDR1 is LGHNA and CDR2 is YNFKEQ. V shed 9 bases and J shed 0 bases, with 16 bases lying between them. CDR3 size: 15 residues. The CDR3, as DNA: TGTGCCAGTACCCAAGGTGGAGATAGCACAGATACGCAGTATTTT. This encodes CASTQGGDSTDTQYF.

This chain joins TRBV24-1 and TRBJ2-2; 7 nucleotides line up with TRBD1. Trimming cost V 12 bases and J 0 bases; bases outside gene matches: 6. The CDR3 loop spans 14 amino acids. CDR1 and CDR2 (germline): KGHDR, SFDVKD. The CDR3 region has the DNA TGTGCCTCCAAGGGGGCCGCGAACACCGGGGAGCTGTTTTTT. Encoded protein: CASKGAANTGELFF.

This chain connects TRBV25-1 to TRBJ2-2; TRBD1 matches at 9 bases. Trimming took 7 bases from V and 0 from J; bases not matched to a gene: 9. Germline CDR1 is MGHDK and CDR2 is SYGVNS. This CDR3 has 17 residues. The CDR3 DNA sequence: TGTGCCAGCAAGTCCGGGACAGGGAGCTCGAACACCGGGGAGCTGTTTTTT. It yields the protein CASKSGTGSSNTGELFF.

The V call is TRBV6-5, the J call TRBJ2-7; possible D gene TRBD1, 5 bases. V was clipped by 7 bases and J by 2 bases, with 15 bases between them. Germline V CDR1 and CDR2: MNHEY, SVGAGI. The CDR3 sequence is 14 residues long. The CDR3 coding sequence is TGTGCCAGCATGACGACAGCTACCCCCTACGAGCAGTACTTC. It translates to CASMTTATPYEQYF.

This chain uses TRBV9 with TRBJ2-1, with a possible D match to TRBD2 (5 bases). Trimming removed 2 bases from V and 13 bases from J, with 19 bases in between. The CDR3 loop spans 14 amino acids. Germline CDR1 SGDLS, CDR2 YYNGEE. DNA for the CDR3: TGTGCCAGCAGCGTGAATCTAGCCTTAGCCTTTCAGTTCTTC. It is translated as CASSVNLALAFQFF.

The CDR3 protein is CSVAGQGMAYEQYF. The CDR3 DNA sequence: TGCAGCGTTGCGGGCCAGGGTATGGCGTACGAGCAGTACTTC. The chain carries TRBV29-1 and TRBJ2-7; perhaps TRBD1 as D (5 bases). Germline-derived CDR1 and CDR2 are SQVTM and ANQGSEA. V gave up 4 bases and J gave up 4 bases, with 17 bases separating them. The CDR3 covers 14 residues.